The source of this TCR beta chain is a study of PD-1 blockade in classical Hodgkin lymphoma. Details on this clone: Its antigen is not known.

The protocol was immunoSEQ multiplex PCR, while the TCRdb copy is restricted to in-frame clones and leaves out a portion. The table includes 75,000 to 100,000 clones, approximately 80% detected once. Findings of the study overall: Newly diagnosed patients reportedly trailed healthy donors in baseline TCR diversity. Whereas CD4+ TCR diversity had risen significantly by C4D1, CD8+ TCR diversity had not.

All patients experienced relapse after autologous stem cell transplantation, and brentuximab vedotin exposure was variable. The starting material was peripheral blood mononuclear cells (PBMCs), obtained at baseline. The TCR was taken from a human donor with classical Hodgkin lymphoma.

The CDR3 region is CASSPRGGPQGYTF. Here the CDR3 DNA reads TGTGCCAGCTCACCACGAGGAGGGCCTCAGGGCTACACCTTC. This chain joins TRBV18 and TRBJ1-2; D is undetermined. This CDR3 has 14 residues. V lost 1 base and J 8 bases, leaving 14 bases between the germline ends. From germline, CDR1 is KGHSH and CDR2 LQKENI.